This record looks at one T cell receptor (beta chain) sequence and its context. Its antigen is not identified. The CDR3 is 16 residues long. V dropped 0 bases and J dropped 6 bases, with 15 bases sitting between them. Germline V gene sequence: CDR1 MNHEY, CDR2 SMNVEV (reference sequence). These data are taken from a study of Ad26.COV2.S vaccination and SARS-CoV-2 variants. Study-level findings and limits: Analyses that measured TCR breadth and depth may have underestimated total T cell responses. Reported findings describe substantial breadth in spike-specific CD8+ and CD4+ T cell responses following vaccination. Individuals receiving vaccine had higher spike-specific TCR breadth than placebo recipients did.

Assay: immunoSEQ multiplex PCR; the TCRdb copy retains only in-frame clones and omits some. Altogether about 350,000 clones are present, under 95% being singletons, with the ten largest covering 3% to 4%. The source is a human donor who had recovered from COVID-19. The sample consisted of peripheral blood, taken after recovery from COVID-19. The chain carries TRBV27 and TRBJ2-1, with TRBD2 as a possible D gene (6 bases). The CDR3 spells CASSLSAGPVFNEQFF. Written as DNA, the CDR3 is TGTGCCAGCAGTTTATCGGCGGGGCCGGTGTTCAATGAGCAGTTCTTC.